The 24 T cell receptor beta chains reported below all come from one sample, sequenced in a study of blood T cell repertoires in COVID-19. Generated by immunoSEQ multiplex PCR, the TCRdb table keeps only in-frame clones and is missing some. The sample contains about 210,000 clones, about three quarters of which appear only once. The sample was peripheral blood. These receptors came from a woman in her 70s with acute or convalescent COVID-19.

CDR3: CASSPRGETQYF. The CDR3 nucleotides read TGTGCCAGCAGCCCGCGGGGGGAGACCCAGTACTTC. This chain connects TRBV11-2 to TRBJ2-5, with 7 bases that match TRBD2. Trimming removed 5 bases from V and 5 bases from J; junction bases left unmatched: 2. Per germline, CDR1 SGHAT and CDR2 FQNNGV. The CDR3 loop spans 12 amino acids.

The V gene is TRBV25-1, the J gene TRBJ1-2; D may be TRBD1 (6 bases). The V gene lost 4 bases and the J gene lost 3 bases, with 12 bases spanning the gap. CDR1 and CDR2 from the germline V gene are MGHDK and SYGVNS. CDR3 size: 14 residues. CDR3 amino acids: CASSAPGDYYGYTF. Here the CDR3 DNA reads TGTGCCAGCAGTGCACCAGGGGATTACTATGGCTACACCTTC.

The chain has TRBV7-8 and TRBJ2-5; no clear D gene. The CDR3 consists of 15 residues. CDR1 is SGHVS, CDR2 FQNEAQ, per germline. Trimming stripped 1 base from V and 4 bases from J, with 13 bases between. CDR3 region: CASSLGVSSGETQYF. In nucleotides, the CDR3 is TGTGCCAGCAGCTTAGGTGTGTCATCGGGAGAGACCCAGTACTTC.

The chain uses TRBV29-1 and TRBJ2-7; 13 bases line up with TRBD2. CDR1 is SQVTM, CDR2 ANQGSEA, per germline. Trimming cost V 4 bases and J 6 bases; bases outside gene matches: 6. The CDR3 has 14 residues. This chain's CDR3 is CSVVPTSGGTEQYF. CDR3 coding DNA: TGCAGCGTTGTCCCGACTAGCGGGGGGACCGAGCAGTACTTC.

The gene calls are TRBV5-8 and TRBJ2-2, with 14 nucleotides matching TRBD2. The CDR3 totals 16 residues. V lost 3 bases and J lost 5; bases outside the gene matches: 3. CDR1 is SGHTS and CDR2 is YDEGEE in the germline V gene. The CDR3, as DNA: TGTGCCAGCAGCTCCGGGACTAGCGGGGGAACCGGGGAGCTGTTTTTT. It is translated as CASSSGTSGGTGELFF.

This clone showed up just a few times. This chain connects TRBV30 to TRBJ2-1; 7 bases are a match to TRBD1. The CDR3 is 15 residues long. Germline V gene sequence: CDR1 GTSNPN, CDR2 SVGIG (reference sequence). Unmatched junction bases numbered 12, after V lost 3 bases and J lost 7 bases. CDR3 DNA: TGTGCCTGGAGACCCCCGACAGGGCTGAGGAATGAGCAGTTCTTC. Protein sequence: CAWRPPTGLRNEQFF.

The rearrangement joins TRBV25-1 to TRBJ2-7; a possible D gene is TRBD2 (5 bases). CDR3 size: 13 residues. Germline-derived CDR1 and CDR2 are MGHDK and SYGVNS. V was clipped by 4 bases and J by 6 bases, with 13 bases between them. The CDR3 protein is CASSGTRTGEQYF. The CDR3 coding sequence is TGTGCCAGCAGTGGGACTCGGACGGGCGAGCAGTACTTC.

The chain joins TRBV12-3 or TRBV12-4 to TRBJ2-1; 9 bases are shared with TRBD2. The CDR3 covers 13 residues. After removal of 7 bases from V and 4 bases from J, the junction contained 2 bases not matched to a gene. The DNA of the CDR3 is TGTGCCAGCATAGCGGGAGCATACAATGAGCAGTTCTTC. Protein: CASIAGAYNEQFF.

The rearrangement joins TRBV5-1 to TRBJ2-2; maybe TRBD2 (5 bases). CDR3 length equals 15 residues. Germline lookup yields CDR1 SGHRS and CDR2 YFSETQ. The V and J ends lost 2 bases and 2 bases respectively, with 10 bases between them. As DNA, the CDR3 is TGCGCCAGCAGCTTCTCATCGGGAAACACCGGGGAGCTGTTTTTT. Translating it yields CASSFSSGNTGELFF.

CDR3 protein: CASRPGTWDGYTF. The CDR3, as DNA: TGTGCCAGCAGACCCGGGACTTGGGATGGCTACACCTTC. V is TRBV3-1 (or the pseudogene TRBV3-2) and J is TRBJ1-2, with D perhaps matching TRBD1 (5 bases). V dropped 6 bases and J dropped 6 bases, with 14 bases sitting between them. CDR1 and CDR2 from the germline V gene are LGHDT and YNNKEL (reference sequence). This CDR3 has 13 residues.

The chain joins TRBV14 to TRBJ1-6; D is undetermined. Germline V gives CDR1 SGHDN, CDR2 FVKESK. V lost 4 bases to trimming and J lost 10 bases, with 11 bases between them. This CDR3 comprises 13 residues. The CDR3 bases are TGTGCCAGCAGCCTTTCTGGAGGGTCACCCCTCCACTTT. It yields the protein CASSLSGGSPLHF.

By proportion, this clone is medium-sized. This sequence joins TRBV24-1 and TRBJ2-5; 7 bases are shared with TRBD1. The CDR3 covers 17 residues. V lost 2 bases to trimming and J lost 1 base; unmatched junction nucleotides: 9. From germline, CDR1 is KGHDR and CDR2 SFDVKD. In DNA form, the CDR3 reads TGTGCCACCAGTGATTGGGGACAGTATAGAGGCCAAGAGACCCAGTACTTC. It codes for CATSDWGQYRGQETQYF.

The CDR3 bases are TGTGCCAGCAGCTCCTCCTTGGGACAGGGGGCTTCACCCCTCCACTTT. Protein: CASSSSLGQGASPLHF. The genes are TRBV7-2 and TRBJ1-6, with TRBD1 matching 12 bases. V shed 4 bases and J 9 bases; nucleotides not matched to a gene: 7. This CDR3 has 16 amino acids. Germline CDR1 reads SGHTA; CDR2 reads FQGNSA. Combining the CDR3 with reference TRBV7-2 and TRBJ1-6 gives the whole variable domain GAGVSQSPSNKVTEKGKDVELRCDPISGHTALYWYRQSLGQGLEFLIYFQGNSAPDKSGLPSDRFSAERTGGSVSTLTIQRTQQEDSAVYLCASSSSLGQGASPLHFGNGTRLTVT.

This chain connects TRBV30 to TRBJ2-7; TRBD2 matches at 11 bases. The CDR3 is made up of 15 amino acids. V trimming: 1 base; J trimming: 4 bases; junction bases outside the gene matches: 6. Looked up from germline, CDR1 is GTSNPN and CDR2 is SVGIG (reference sequence). CDR3 in amino acids: CAWSGGTSGLYEQYF. CDR3 nucleotide sequence: TGTGCCTGGAGTGGAGGGACTAGCGGACTGTACGAGCAGTACTTC.

The chain combines TRBV10-3 with TRBJ2-7; 7 nucleotides align to TRBD2. From germline, CDR1 is ENHRY and CDR2 SYGVKD. The CDR3 covers 13 residues. V was clipped by 8 bases and J by 7 bases; unmatched bases: 11. CDR3 region: CAIGPPGGLEQYF. The DNA for the CDR3 is TGTGCCATCGGCCCTCCGGGGGGTCTGGAGCAGTACTTC.

The sample holds one count of this clone. The junction and the germline gene differ at one end; a read error may be behind it. This rearrangement joins TRBV7-9 to TRBJ2-3; 8 positions match TRBD2. Germline-derived CDR1 and CDR2 are SEHNR and FQNEAQ (reference sequence). The CDR3 spans 15 residues. CDR3 in DNA: TGTGCCAGCAGTCCCTTAAGGACTAGCACCGATACGCAGTATTTT. Translation: CASSPLRTSTDTQYF.

The chain has TRBV13 and TRBJ1-1; a weak D match, TRBD1 (6 bases). This CDR3 comprises 16 residues. The germline V and J ends were trimmed by 3 bases and 1 base, with 15 bases remaining between them. The germline V gene encodes CDR1 PRHDT and CDR2 FYEKMQ (reference sequence). Written as DNA, the CDR3 is TGTGCCAGCAGCTTCTTGGGGGGGGCCGAGAACACTGAAGCTTTCTTT. Protein product: CASSFLGGAENTEAFF.

The gene calls are TRBV5-1 and TRBJ2-3; the match to TRBD2 covers 13 bases. Germline values: CDR1 SGHRS, CDR2 YFSETQ. J lost 2 bases, V lost 3 bases, and 3 bases had no gene match. This CDR3 region has 16 residues. CDR3 sequence reads: CASSSGLAGDTDTQYF. The CDR3 DNA reads TGCGCCAGCAGCTCCGGACTAGCGGGGGACACAGATACGCAGTATTTT.

J is TRBJ2-1 and V is TRBV11-3, with 8 bases aligning to TRBD1. Trimming removed 5 bases from V and 9 bases from J; junction bases left unmatched: 12. The CDR3 totals 15 residues. In germline, CDR1 is SGHNT, CDR2 YENEEA. The CDR3, as DNA: TGTGCCAGCAGCAGTGGACAGGGAGGTCGGAGTGAGCAGTTCTTC. Its protein product is CASSSGQGGRSEQFF. Variable domain in full (rest from reference TRBV11-3 and TRBJ2-1): EAGVVQSPRYKIIEKKQPVAFWCNPISGHNTLYWYLQNLGQGPELLIRYENEEAVDDSQLPKDRFSAERLKGVDSTLKIQPAELGDSAVYLCASSSGQGGRSEQFFGPGTRLTVL.

This clone has just a few counts. The V gene is TRBV6-6, the J gene TRBJ2-1; 8 nucleotides align to TRBD2. This CDR3 contains 17 residues. Trimming took 6 bases from V and 2 from J; bases not matched to a gene: 12. Germline values: CDR1 MNHNY, CDR2 SVGAGI (reference sequence). The CDR3 loop is CASSRVASGGAYNEQFF. As DNA, the CDR3 is TGTGCCAGCAGCCGAGTAGCCAGCGGGGGCGCCTACAATGAGCAGTTCTTC.

The genes are TRBV27 and TRBJ2-7; 7 positions match TRBD2. Trimming at V came to 5 bases and at J to 5 bases, leaving 15 bases not matched to a gene. The germline V gene encodes CDR1 MNHEY and CDR2 SMNVEV (reference sequence). This CDR3 spans 16 amino acids. Written as DNA, the CDR3 is TGTGCCAGCAGTCTCGCCGGCGGGAGTGCTCTGGACGAGCAGTACTTC. Its translation: CASSLAGGSALDEQYF.

The CDR3 coding sequence is TGTGCCAGCAGCTTGGACAGCGGTACCTACAATGAGCAGTTCTTC. It codes for CASSLDSGTYNEQFF. The V call is TRBV5-4, the J call TRBJ2-1, with D maybe TRBD2 (5 bases). The germline V gene encodes CDR1 SGHNT and CDR2 YYREEE (reference sequence). The V end lost 0 bases, the J end lost 2 bases, and 9 bases lay between the germline ends. The CDR3 has 15 residues.

This clone occurred a few times. The chain is built from TRBV7-2 and TRBJ2-3; D remains unclear. V was clipped by 0 bases and J by 5 bases, with 12 bases between them. The CDR3 length is 15 residues. CDR1 and CDR2 from the germline V gene are SGHTA and FQGNSA. The CDR3 loop is CASSLALSVEDTQYF. Here the CDR3 DNA reads TGTGCCAGCAGCTTAGCTTTATCGGTAGAAGATACGCAGTATTTT.

V and J are TRBV30 and TRBJ1-1; D ambiguous. Between the trimmed V and J ends, which lost 3 bases and 1 base, there was a span of 9 bases. The CDR3 sequence is 13 residues long. The germline V gene encodes CDR1 GTSNPN and CDR2 SVGIG (reference sequence). CDR3: CAWRRAPNTEAFF. For the CDR3, the DNA is TGTGCCTGGAGGAGGGCCCCGAACACTGAAGCTTTCTTT.